The rows below give T cell receptor beta chains drawn from one sample of a study of T cell repertoires in cytomegalovirus infection. TCRdb reprocessed the reads via MiXCR and lists one record per CDR3 protein. This table holds 150,000 to 200,000 distinct CDR3 sequences, approximately 15% found once. Sequenced input: PBMCs. Receptors were obtained from a human donor in good health (CMV status not recorded). Some clones in this sample may be carry-over from other donors' samples. The CDR3 runs from the conserved cysteine through the conserved F or W. D genes are given only for firm matches. Rows may omit the clone size; those that give it use once, few, many or a size class.

CDR3,DNA,size,V,J,D
CSASGWGQGPDRQFF,TGCAGTGCTAGCGGATGGGGACAGGGACCGGATCGACAGTTCTTC,many,TRBV20-1,TRBJ2-1,TRBD1
CASTTDRVREKLFF,TGTGCCAGTACCACCGACAGGGTACGGGAAAAACTGTTTTTT,-,TRBV19,TRBJ1-4,TRBD1
CASSLGGGYEQYF,TGTGCCAGCAGCTTGGGGGGTGGCTACGAGCAGTACTTC,many,TRBV7-2,TRBJ2-7,-
CSAKGRLNTEAFF,TGCAGTGCAAAAGGACGGCTGAACACTGAAGCTTTCTTT,-,TRBV20-1,TRBJ1-1,-
CASSLGVSGPAKNIQYF,TGTGCCAGCAGCTTAGGAGTTTCTGGTCCCGCCAAAAACATTCAGTACTTC,many,TRBV7-8,TRBJ2-4,-
CASSNGIQRDYTF,TGTGCCAGCAGCAACGGTATTCAGAGAGACTACACCTTC,many,TRBV6-2/TRBV6-3,TRBJ1-2,-
CSARDYSLGLGGYF,TGCAGTGCTAGAGACTATAGCCTCGGTCTGGGGGGTTACTTC,-,TRBV20-1,TRBJ2-4,-
CASSTTGFTEAFF,TGTGCCAGCAGCACTACAGGGTTCACTGAAGCTTTCTTT,many,TRBV7-3,TRBJ1-1,-
CASSLGTGSSGANVLTF,TGTGCCAGCAGCCTCGGGACAGGGAGCTCTGGGGCCAACGTCCTGACTTTC,-,TRBV6-5,TRBJ2-6,TRBD1
CASSDPGGSYGYTF,TGTGCCAGTAGTGACCCGGGGGGGAGCTATGGCTACACCTTC,-,TRBV19,TRBJ1-2,-
CASSFRGFASPLHF,TGTGCCAGCAGCTTCAGGGGGTTTGCTTCACCCCTCCACTTT,many,TRBV7-2,TRBJ1-6,TRBD1
CASSSQGGGNQPQHF,TGTGCCAGTAGTTCACAGGGAGGGGGCAATCAGCCCCAGCATTTT,-,TRBV19,TRBJ1-5,-
CASSTGPPSYEQYF,TGTGCCAGCAGTACGGGACCTCCTTCCTACGAGCAGTACTTC,many,TRBV2,TRBJ2-7,-
CASGLVDRPIEKLFF,TGTGCTAGTGGTTTGGTAGACAGGCCCATTGAAAAACTGTTTTTT,many,TRBV12-5,TRBJ1-4,-
CASSPPSYEQYF,TGTGCCAGCAGCCCTCCCTCCTACGAGCAGTACTTC,many,TRBV7-2,TRBJ2-7,-
CSVEERGAGDTEAFF,TGCAGCGTTGAGGAGAGAGGGGCGGGGGACACTGAAGCTTTCTTT,-,TRBV29-1,TRBJ1-1,-
CASGQAFSGANVLTF,TGTGCCAGCGGACAGGCGTTCTCTGGGGCCAACGTCCTGACTTTC,few,TRBV2,TRBJ2-6,TRBD1
CASSGAPGGETQYF,TGTGCCAGCAGTGGGGCCCCGGGCGGAGAGACCCAGTACTTC,-,TRBV2,TRBJ2-5,-
CASSSRTSGDYEQYF,TGTGCCAGCAGTAGCAGGACTAGCGGGGACTACGAGCAGTACTTC,few,TRBV12-3/TRBV12-4,TRBJ2-7,TRBD2
CASTIRTETYNEQFF,TGTGCCAGCACCATCCGGACAGAAACATACAATGAGCAGTTCTTC,many,TRBV28,TRBJ2-1,-
CASSFQGGGNTIYF,TGTGCCAGCAGCTTCCAGGGAGGCGGAAACACCATATATTTT,many,TRBV7-2,TRBJ1-3,-
CASSPRPSTDTQYF,TGTGCCAGCAGCCCACGGCCCAGCACAGATACGCAGTATTTT,-,TRBV5-6,TRBJ2-3,-
CASSSRDRGEQFF,TGTGCCAGCAGTAGCCGGGACAGGGGTGAGCAGTTCTTC,many,TRBV27,TRBJ2-1,TRBD1
CASSTGTEAFF,TGTGCCAGCAGTACGGGAACTGAAGCTTTCTTT,-,TRBV6-2/TRBV6-3,TRBJ1-1,-
CASRSQTNTGELFF,TGTGCCAGCAGATCACAGACTAACACCGGGGAGCTGTTTTTT,many,TRBV2,TRBJ2-2,-
CSAPRTGVMEPQHF,TGCAGTGCTCCCCGGACAGGGGTGATGGAGCCCCAGCATTTT,few,TRBV20-1,TRBJ1-5,TRBD1
CASSPGGQTQYF,TGTGCCAGCAGCCCGGGGGGCCAGACCCAGTACTTC,many,TRBV7-8,TRBJ2-5,-
CASSLYGIQTQHF,TGTGCCAGCAGCTTGTACGGGATTCAGACCCAGCATTTT,-,TRBV5-6,TRBJ1-5,-
CASSRLDIDSEAFF,TGTGCCAGCAGTCGCCTGGACATTGACTCTGAAGCTTTCTTT,few,TRBV6-5,TRBJ1-1,-
CASSYSGDFQETQYF,TGTGCCAGCAGTTACTCGGGAGACTTTCAAGAGACCCAGTACTTC,few,TRBV6-5,TRBJ2-5,-
CASSLGLATEAFF,TGTGCCAGCAGCTTAGGGTTGGCCACTGAAGCTTTCTTT,many,TRBV7-3,TRBJ1-1,-
CASSLSQGAIYGYTF,TGTGCCAGCAGTTTATCGCAGGGGGCTATCTATGGCTACACCTTC,few,TRBV28,TRBJ1-2,TRBD1
CASSLGRAERETQYF,TGTGCCAGCAGCTTAGGAAGGGCGGAACGAGAGACCCAGTACTTC,many,TRBV7-2,TRBJ2-5,-
CASSLTGLVRGYTF,TGTGCCAGCAGTTTAACAGGGCTCGTACGTGGCTACACCTTC,many,TRBV28,TRBJ1-2,-
CSASSTSSSTDTQYF,TGCAGTGCTTCGTCAACTAGCAGTAGCACAGATACGCAGTATTTT,few,TRBV20-1,TRBJ2-3,-
CAISEKAASGNTIYF,TGTGCCATCAGTGAGAAGGCGGCCTCTGGAAACACCATATATTTT,-,TRBV10-3,TRBJ1-3,-